Below, 17 T cell receptor beta chains from the same sample are listed, as sequenced in a study of CD8+ T cells in alopecia areata. Documented treatment: oral pan-JAK inhibitor, 5-10 mg twice daily. In each case, RNA was isolated and then reverse transcribed into cDNA as the sequencing template. TCRdb keeps only in-frame clones here, not all; method: immunoSEQ multiplex PCR. Of some 150,000 clones listed, approximately 85% are singletons. The sample was CD8+ T cells sorted from blood, taken at week 4, from a patient treated with tofacitinib. These receptors originate from a human donor with alopecia areata.

A single count supports this clone. V and J are TRBV7-2 and TRBJ2-1; 11 bases match TRBD1. The germline gives CDR1 SGHTA, CDR2 FQGNSA. The V segment lost 5 bases and the J segment 0 bases; nucleotides outside the gene matches: 0. The CDR3 totals 15 residues. The CDR3 DNA sequence: TGTGCCAGCAGCGGGACAGGGGGCTCCTACAATGAGCAGTTCTTC. Amino acid sequence: CASSGTGGSYNEQFF.

The CDR3 protein is CASSIGEAGYTF. The DNA for the CDR3 is TGTGCCAGTAGTATAGGGGAGGCCGGCTACACCTTC. This chain connects TRBV19 to TRBJ1-2; no firm D call. The germline V gene has CDR1 LNHDA and CDR2 SQIVND (reference sequence). Deletions cut 1 base from V and 8 bases from J, with 8 bases between. The length of the CDR3 is 12 residues.

This clone showed up just once. J is TRBJ2-7 and V is TRBV4-1; 7 positions match TRBD1. The CDR3 totals 13 residues. Germline V gene data show CDR1 as MGHRA and CDR2 as YSYEKL. Unmatched junction bases numbered 6, after V lost 4 bases and J lost 6 bases. CDR3: CASSRRQGGEQYF. The CDR3, as DNA: TGCGCCAGCAGCCGGCGACAGGGCGGCGAGCAGTACTTC.

The V and J genes are TRBV6-6 and TRBJ2-3, with D possibly TRBD1 on 6 matching bases. The germline V gene encodes CDR1 MNHNY and CDR2 SVGAGI (reference sequence). The CDR3 has 12 residues. Trimming stripped 8 bases from V and 4 bases from J, with 10 bases between. The CDR3 DNA reads as TGTGCCAGCGATCCAGGGGCAGATACGCAGTATTTT. Translation: CASDPGADTQYF.

The V gene is TRBV6-5, the J gene TRBJ2-1; the D is unclear. The CDR3 has 13 amino acids. Trimming took off 6 bases at V and 8 bases at J, with 14 bases between the two ends. Per the germline V gene, CDR1 is MNHEY and CDR2 is SVGAGI. CDR3 DNA sequence: TGTGCCAGCAGCCCGACAATTTGGCATGAGCAGTTCTTC. Protein: CASSPTIWHEQFF.

The genes are TRBV11-2 and TRBJ2-7, with 11 bases lining up with TRBD1. J gave up 2 bases and V 5 bases, and 5 bases lay outside the gene matches. Germline V gives CDR1 SGHAT, CDR2 FQNNGV. This CDR3 contains 15 residues. CDR3 DNA: TGTGCCAGCAGCACACCGGGACAGGGGGCCTACGAGCAGTACTTC. This translates into CASSTPGQGAYEQYF.

The chain combines TRBV27 with TRBJ2-1; possible D gene TRBD2, 5 bases. V was trimmed by 4 bases and J by 4 bases, leaving 11 bases between them. Looked up from germline, CDR1 is MNHEY and CDR2 is SMNVEV (reference sequence). The CDR3 loop spans 14 amino acids. In nucleotides, the CDR3 is TGTGCCAGCAGTTCCCTAGCAAAGTACAATGAGCAGTTCTTC. Translation gives CASSSLAKYNEQFF.

V gene TRBV7-2 combines with J gene TRBJ2-7; the match to TRBD1 covers 9 bases. J gave up 4 bases and V 3 bases, and 4 bases lay outside the gene matches. The length of the CDR3 is 14 residues. In germline, CDR1 is SGHTA, CDR2 FQGNSA. The CDR3 loop is CASSFDRGSYEQYF. CDR3 in DNA: TGTGCCAGCAGCTTCGACAGGGGGTCTTACGAGCAGTACTTC. Based on the CDR3 plus reference TRBV7-2 and TRBJ2-7, the full variable domain is GAGVSQSPSNKVTEKGKDVELRCDPISGHTALYWYRQSLGQGLEFLIYFQGNSAPDKSGLPSDRFSAERTGGSVSTLTIQRTQQEDSAVYLCASSFDRGSYEQYFGPGTRLTVT.

This clone was detected once. The gene calls are TRBV7-8 and TRBJ2-7; D is possibly TRBD2 (7 bases). This CDR3 spans 17 amino acids. Germline-derived CDR1 and CDR2 are SGHVS and FQNEAQ. The germline V and J ends were trimmed by 0 bases and 3 bases, with 18 bases remaining between them. Here the CDR3 DNA reads TGTGCCAGCAGCTTAGCCGTGGGGGGGGCCGGGCTCTACGAGCAGTACTTC. Amino acid sequence: CASSLAVGGAGLYEQYF.

The chain combines TRBV25-1 with TRBJ2-3; D gene ambiguous. Between the trimmed V and J ends, which lost 7 bases and 3 bases, there was a span of 11 bases. This CDR3 contains 13 residues. CDR1 and CDR2 (germline): MGHDK, SYGVNS. DNA of the CDR3: TGTGCCAGCACCGAATGGGGAACAGATACGCAGTATTTT. Protein sequence: CASTEWGTDTQYF.

Note on this clone: The sample contains more than one DNA sequence encoding this CDR3. The chain is built from TRBV15 and TRBJ2-7; D perhaps matches TRBD1 (6 bases). V was pared by 0 bases and J by 5 bases, with 8 bases between. The CDR3 runs to 13 residues. CDR1 is LNHNV and CDR2 is YYDKDF in the germline V gene (reference sequence). CDR3: CATSRDRGHEQYF. CDR3 sequence (DNA): TGTGCCACCAGCAGAGACAGGGGCCACGAGCAGTACTTC.

This rearrangement joins TRBV6-5 to TRBJ2-3; D uncertain. Germline loops: CDR1 MNHEY, CDR2 SVGAGI. Trimming pared 3 bases from V and 0 bases from J, leaving 10 bases between. The CDR3 totals 15 residues. The CDR3 region is CASSYRTASTDTQYF. In nucleotides, the CDR3 is TGTGCCAGCAGTTATCGGACGGCTAGCACAGATACGCAGTATTTT.

The chain couples TRBV4-1 to TRBJ2-4; either TRBD1 or TRBD2 may supply D (5 bases each). Trimming shortened V by 1 base and J by 6 bases, and 7 bases separated the two germline ends. Per the germline V gene, CDR1 is MGHRA and CDR2 is YSYEKL. The CDR3 totals 13 residues. The CDR3 region is CASSQGGRNIQYF. CDR3 nucleotide sequence: TGCGCCAGCAGCCAAGGGGGACGAAACATTCAGTACTTC.

The J gene is TRBJ2-5, the V gene TRBV10-3, with D perhaps assigned TRBD1 or TRBD2 (5 bases each). The germline V gene has CDR1 ENHRY and CDR2 SYGVKD. The CDR3 runs to 14 residues. Trimming shortened V by 4 bases and J by 5 bases, and 14 bases separated the two germline ends. The CDR3 nucleotides read TGTGCCATCAGTGGGGGGTCTGATTTGGAGACCCAGTACTTC. Residues: CAISGGSDLETQYF.

Only one count was recorded for this clone. The rearrangement uses TRBV6-6 and TRBJ1-1; no reliable D call. The CDR3 has 15 residues. V lost 0 bases to trimming and J lost 0 bases, with 8 bases between them. The V gene's germline CDR1 is MNHNY and CDR2 SVGAGI (reference sequence). Here the CDR3 DNA reads TGTGCCAGCAGTTACTCGATGGGGATGAACACTGAAGCTTTCTTT. Protein product: CASSYSMGMNTEAFF.

The chain is built from TRBV21-1 and TRBJ2-5; the table names TRBD2, a call not compared with the DNA. TRBV21-1 is noted as a pseudogene. The CDR3 is made up of 16 amino acids. CDR3 DNA sequence: TGTGCCAGCAGCACAAAGCGGGGGGCCAGCCAAGAGACCCAGTACTTC. Its protein is CASSTKRGASQETQYF.

The chain combines TRBV29-1 with TRBJ1-1; a weak D match, TRBD1 (6 bases). V was trimmed by 3 bases and J by 0 bases, leaving 8 bases between them. CDR3 length: 13 residues. Germline V lookup: CDR1 SQVTM, CDR2 ANQGSEA. This chain's CDR3 is CSVDTGLNTEAFF. The CDR3 bases are TGCAGCGTTGACACAGGGCTGAACACTGAAGCTTTCTTT.